This T cell receptor (beta chain) comes out of a study of control samples from healthy donors and cancer patients (dated by TCRdb to 2019 to 2021). Receptors were amplified or captured by the immunoSEQ multiplex PCR assay. Here the immuneACCESS table is served through TCRdb, limited to in-frame sequences with V and J called. Missing clones are a known gap in these copies; in checked studies unresolved V genes cover under half, and the rest lacks a known reason. The sample data list approximately 110,000 clones, and around 88% of these were observed just once. Clones ranked in the top ten supply approximately 16% of the sample. Concerning this clone: Its antigen target is currently unknown. No base quality information exists; no much larger clone differs at one position.

Trimming removed 3 bases from V and 7 bases from J, leaving 19 bases between the germline ends. Taken from cysteine to phenylalanine, the CDR3 has 15 residues. Just CDR3 DNA is preserved here, 45 bases in frame from base 1. The germline V gene (reference sequence) yields LGHDT for CDR1 and YNNKEL for CDR2. The receptor was isolated from a woman between 50 and 59 years old in good health. Sequencing was carried out using blood. The rearrangement joined TRBV3-1 (or the pseudogene TRBV3-2) to TRBJ2-7; TRBD2 is possibly the D segment (7 matching bases). Here is the DNA: TGTGCCAGCAGCCACGGGGCGGAGGGGGGGGAGGAGCAGTACTTC. The translation is CASSHGAEGGEEQYF.